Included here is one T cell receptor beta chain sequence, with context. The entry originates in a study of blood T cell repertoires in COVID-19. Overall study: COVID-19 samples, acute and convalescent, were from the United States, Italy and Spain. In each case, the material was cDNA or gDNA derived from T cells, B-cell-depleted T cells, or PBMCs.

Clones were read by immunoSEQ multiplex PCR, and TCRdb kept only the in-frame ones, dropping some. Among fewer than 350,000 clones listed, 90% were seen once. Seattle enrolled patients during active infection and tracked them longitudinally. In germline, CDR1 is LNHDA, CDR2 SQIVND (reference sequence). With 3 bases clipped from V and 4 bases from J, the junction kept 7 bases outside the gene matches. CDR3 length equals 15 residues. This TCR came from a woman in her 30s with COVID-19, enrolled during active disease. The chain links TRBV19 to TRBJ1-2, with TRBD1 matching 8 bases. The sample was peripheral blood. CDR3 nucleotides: TGTGCCAGTAGTATGGCGGACAGGGTTTTCTATGGCTACACCTTC. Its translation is CASSMADRVFYGYTF.